Shown below are 8 T cell receptor beta chains from a single sample sequenced in a study of shared clonotypes between healthy human individuals. This table comes from immunoSEQ multiplex PCR, and its TCRdb copy is limited to in-frame clones, with some not included. There are a few million clones in the sample; more than 90% occur only once, and about 0.13% lies in the top ten. Material: naive CD4+ T cells sorted from blood. Sample subset: CD45RA+ positively selected. These TCRs come from a man in his late teens or twenties in good health.

V is TRBV7-2 and J is TRBJ1-5, with D unclear. Trimming cost V 5 bases and J 3 bases, with 8 bases left between them. The CDR3 spans 13 residues. Germline V gives CDR1 SGHTA, CDR2 FQGNSA. The CDR3 coding sequence is TGTGCCAGCAGCGCTGCCGACAATCAGCCCCAGCATTTT. This gives the protein CASSAADNQPQHF.

In this sample, this clone turned up once. This sequence joins TRBV28 and TRBJ1-4, with a tentative D call TRBD1 (6 bases). Germline values: CDR1 MDHEN, CDR2 SYDVKM. The CDR3 runs to 14 residues. Trimming shortened V by 2 bases and J by 11 bases, and 15 bases separated the two germline ends. The CDR3 is CASSLMTGGGKLFF. For the CDR3, the DNA is TGTGCCAGCAGTTTAATGACCGGGGGCGGCAAACTGTTTTTT.

Notes on this clone: Other DNA sequences in the same sample also yield this CDR3. The J gene is TRBJ2-7, the V gene TRBV2; 7 bases agree with TRBD1. The V and J ends lost 4 bases and 3 bases, in that order; junction bases with no gene match: 3. This CDR3 is 13 amino acids long. CDR1 and CDR2 from the germline V gene are SNHLY and FYNNEI. The chain's CDR3 is CASSGQGIYEQYF. The CDR3 coding sequence is TGTGCCAGCAGTGGACAGGGCATCTACGAGCAGTACTTC.

The chain joins TRBV10-3 to TRBJ1-2, with D possibly being TRBD1 (5 bases). Looked up from germline, CDR1 is ENHRY and CDR2 is SYGVKD. The CDR3 consists of 14 residues. Trimming left V 4 bases short and J 4 bases short, with 13 bases between. The CDR3 here is CAISANPTVYGYTF. In nucleotides, the CDR3 is TGTGCCATCAGTGCTAATCCGACAGTCTATGGCTACACCTTC.

The chain joins TRBV2 to TRBJ1-1; possibly TRBD1 for D (5 bases). CDR3 length: 13 amino acids. The V gene's germline CDR1 is SNHLY and CDR2 FYNNEI. V was cut by 11 bases and J by 0 bases, with 13 bases left in between. CDR3 protein: CAGRRGMNTEAFF. CDR3 bases: TGTGCCGGCCGACGGGGGATGAACACTGAAGCTTTCTTT.

This chain uses TRBV27 with TRBJ2-2, with D perhaps matching TRBD1 (6 bases). In germline, CDR1 is MNHEY, CDR2 SMNVEV (reference sequence). The V end was cut by 5 bases, the J end by 5 bases, with 12 bases between. This CDR3 spans 14 amino acids. The DNA for the CDR3 is TGTGCCAGCAGTACCCTACAGGGTACCGGGGAGCTGTTTTTT. As protein: CASSTLQGTGELFF.

The V and J genes are TRBV7-9 and TRBJ2-3; no definite D call. Germline V gives CDR1 SEHNR, CDR2 FQNEAQ (reference sequence). The V end lost 5 bases, the J end lost 0 bases, and 12 bases lay between the germline ends. This CDR3 is 15 amino acids long. CDR3 residues: CASSRQSASTDTQYF. CDR3 in DNA: TGTGCCAGCAGCCGGCAGAGCGCTAGCACAGATACGCAGTATTTT. The whole variable domain, filled in from reference TRBV7-9 and TRBJ2-3, reads DTGVSQNPRHKITKRGQNVTFRCDPISEHNRLYWYRQTLGQGPEFLTYFQNEAQLEKSRLLSDRFSAERPKGSFSTLEIQRTEQGDSAMYLCASSRQSASTDTQYFGPGTRLTVL.

The chain employs TRBV10-3 and TRBJ1-5; the D is unclear. Germline V lookup: CDR1 ENHRY, CDR2 SYGVKD. This CDR3 has 13 amino acids. Trimming left V 11 bases short and J 4 bases short, with 15 bases between. DNA of the CDR3: TGTGCCGCACGAGAGGACGGAAATCAGCCCCAGCATTTT. Its protein is CAAREDGNQPQHF.